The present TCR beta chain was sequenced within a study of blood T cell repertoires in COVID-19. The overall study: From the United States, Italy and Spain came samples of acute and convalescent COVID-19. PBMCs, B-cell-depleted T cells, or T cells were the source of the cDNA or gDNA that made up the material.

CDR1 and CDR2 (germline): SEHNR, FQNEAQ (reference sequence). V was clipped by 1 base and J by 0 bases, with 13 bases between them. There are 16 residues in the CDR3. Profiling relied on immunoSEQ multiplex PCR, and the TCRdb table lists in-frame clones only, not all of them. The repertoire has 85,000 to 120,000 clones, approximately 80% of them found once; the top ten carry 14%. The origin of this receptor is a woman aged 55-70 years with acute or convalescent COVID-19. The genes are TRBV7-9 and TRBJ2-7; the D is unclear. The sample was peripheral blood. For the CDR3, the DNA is TGTGCCAGCAGCTTAGAACACCCAGGTTACTCCTACGAGCAGTACTTC. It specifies CASSLEHPGYSYEQYF.